This TCR beta chain is from a study of control samples from healthy donors and cancer patients. Method: immunoSEQ multiplex PCR; TCRdb's copy keeps in-frame clones and lacks some. The sample has approximately 90,000 clones; about 89% are singletons. Trimming shortened V by 5 bases and J by 8 bases, and 10 bases separated the two germline ends. The CDR3 loop spans 12 amino acids. The germline V gene encodes CDR1 SGHTA and CDR2 FQGNSA. The receptor was isolated from a young man in good health. V is TRBV7-2 and J is TRBJ2-1; D is undetermined. Sequenced input: blood. The CDR3 DNA follows: TGTGCCAGCAGCCTCGTGCGGTATGAGCAGTTCTTC. It translates to CASSLVRYEQFF.